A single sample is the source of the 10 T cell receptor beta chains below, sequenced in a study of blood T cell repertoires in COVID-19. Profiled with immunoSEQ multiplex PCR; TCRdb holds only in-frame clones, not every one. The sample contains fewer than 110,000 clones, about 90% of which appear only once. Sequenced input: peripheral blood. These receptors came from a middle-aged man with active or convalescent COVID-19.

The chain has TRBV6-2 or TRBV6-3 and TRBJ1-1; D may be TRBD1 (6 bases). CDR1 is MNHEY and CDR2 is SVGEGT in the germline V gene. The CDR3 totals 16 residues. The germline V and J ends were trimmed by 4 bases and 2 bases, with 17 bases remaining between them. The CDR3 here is CASSWVQGTLNTEAFF. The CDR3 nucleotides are TGTGCCAGCAGTTGGGTTCAGGGGACGCTCAACACTGAAGCTTTCTTT.

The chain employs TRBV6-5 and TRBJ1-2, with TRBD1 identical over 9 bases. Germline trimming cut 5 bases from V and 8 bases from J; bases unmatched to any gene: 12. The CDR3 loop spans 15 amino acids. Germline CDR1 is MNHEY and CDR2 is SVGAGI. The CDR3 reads CASSTPTGGRGGYTF. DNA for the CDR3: TGTGCCAGCAGTACCCCGACAGGGGGACGGGGAGGCTACACCTTC.

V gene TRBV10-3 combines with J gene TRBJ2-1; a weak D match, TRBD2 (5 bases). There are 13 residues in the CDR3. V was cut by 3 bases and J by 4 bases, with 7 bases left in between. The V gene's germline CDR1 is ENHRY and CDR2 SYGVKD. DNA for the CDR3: TGTGCCATCAGTGAACTAGTTTACAATGAGCAGTTCTTC. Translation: CAISELVYNEQFF.

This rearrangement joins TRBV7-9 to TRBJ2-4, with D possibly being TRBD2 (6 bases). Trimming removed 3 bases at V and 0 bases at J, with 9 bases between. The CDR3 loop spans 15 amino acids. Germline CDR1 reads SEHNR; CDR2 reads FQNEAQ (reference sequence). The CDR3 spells CASSFGGIAKNIQYF. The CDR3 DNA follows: TGTGCCAGCAGCTTCGGCGGGATAGCCAAAAACATTCAGTACTTC.

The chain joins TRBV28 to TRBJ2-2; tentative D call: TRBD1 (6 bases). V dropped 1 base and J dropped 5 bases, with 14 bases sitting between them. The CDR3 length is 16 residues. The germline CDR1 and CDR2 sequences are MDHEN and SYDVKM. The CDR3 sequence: CASSLFGQGMTGELFF. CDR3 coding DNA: TGTGCCAGCAGTTTATTCGGTCAGGGGATGACCGGGGAGCTGTTTTTT.

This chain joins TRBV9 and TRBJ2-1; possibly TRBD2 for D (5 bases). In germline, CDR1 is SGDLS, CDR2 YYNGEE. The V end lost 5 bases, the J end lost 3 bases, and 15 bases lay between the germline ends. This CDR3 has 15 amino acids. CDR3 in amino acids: CASRPSSTLYNEQFF. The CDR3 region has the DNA TGTGCCAGCAGACCCTCTAGCACCCTCTACAATGAGCAGTTCTTC.

The CDR3 loop is CASGLGLAAGELFF. The CDR3 DNA reads as TGTGCTAGTGGTTTGGGGCTAGCTGCCGGGGAGCTGTTTTTT. The chain links TRBV12-5 to TRBJ2-2; D is possibly TRBD2 (5 bases). Trimming removed 1 base at V and 6 bases at J, with 9 bases between. Germline CDR1 reads LGHNT; CDR2 reads FRNRAP. The CDR3 is made up of 14 amino acids.

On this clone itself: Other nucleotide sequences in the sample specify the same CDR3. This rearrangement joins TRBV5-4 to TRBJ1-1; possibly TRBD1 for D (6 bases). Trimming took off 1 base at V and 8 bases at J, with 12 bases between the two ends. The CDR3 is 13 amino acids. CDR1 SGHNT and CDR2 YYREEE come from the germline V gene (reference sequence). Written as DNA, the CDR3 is TGTGCCAGCAGCTTGCCGGACAGAGAAGAAGCTTTCTTT. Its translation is CASSLPDREEAFF.

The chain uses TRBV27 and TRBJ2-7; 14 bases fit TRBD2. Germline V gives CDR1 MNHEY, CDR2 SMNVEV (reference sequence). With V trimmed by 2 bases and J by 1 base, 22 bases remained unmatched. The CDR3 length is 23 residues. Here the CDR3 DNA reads TGTGCCAGCAGTTTAAACCCCCCTATTCCGGGACTAGCGGGAGTGGGCCTTTCCTACGAGCAGTACTTC. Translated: CASSLNPPIPGLAGVGLSYEQYF.

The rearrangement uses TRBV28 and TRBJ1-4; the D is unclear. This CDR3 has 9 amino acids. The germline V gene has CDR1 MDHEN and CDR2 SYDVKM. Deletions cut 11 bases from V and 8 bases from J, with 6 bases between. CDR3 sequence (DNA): TGTGCCGAGGCGGAAAAACTGTTTTTT. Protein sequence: CAEAEKLFF.